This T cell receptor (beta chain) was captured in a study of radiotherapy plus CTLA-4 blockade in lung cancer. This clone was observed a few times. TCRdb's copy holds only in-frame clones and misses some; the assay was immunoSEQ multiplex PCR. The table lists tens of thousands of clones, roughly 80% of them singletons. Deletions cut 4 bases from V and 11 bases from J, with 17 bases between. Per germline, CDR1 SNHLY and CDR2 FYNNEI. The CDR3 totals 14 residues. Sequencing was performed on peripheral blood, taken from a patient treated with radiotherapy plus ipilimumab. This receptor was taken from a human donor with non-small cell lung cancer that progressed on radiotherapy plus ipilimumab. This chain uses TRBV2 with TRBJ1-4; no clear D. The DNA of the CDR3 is TGTGCCAGCAGTGCGGACTCGTTAGCCCTTAAACTGTTTTTT. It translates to CASSADSLALKLFF.